The 30 T cell receptor beta chains in this list originate from one sample, sequenced in a study of blood T cell repertoires in COVID-19 (dated by TCRdb to 2018 to 2020). To prepare the library, the immunoSEQ multiplex PCR assay was applied. The source is immuneACCESS, and TCRdb retained only in-frame sequences with V and J called. Part of the clones is not carried over; for the studies checked, unresolved V genes explain less than half of this, and the remainder is unexplained. The sample table lists roughly 270,000 clones, 85% of them with a count of one. The biggest ten clones account for about 2.5% of the sample. The sample was PBMCs or T cells enriched from blood (not recorded which). These receptors came from a woman between 50 and 59 years old who had recovered from COVID-19.

The CDR3: CASSSVKAGVDEQYF. The CDR3 region has the DNA TGTGCCAGCAGCTCGGTGAAAGCGGGAGTCGACGAGCAGTACTTC. The chain combines TRBV7-9 with TRBJ2-7; 8 bases agree with TRBD2. V was clipped by 4 bases and J by 5 bases; unmatched bases: 10. Germline V gene data show CDR1 as SEHNR and CDR2 as FQNEAQ (reference sequence). CDR3 length: 15 residues.

The rearrangement links TRBV13 to TRBJ2-1, with 10 nucleotides matching TRBD2. The CDR3 runs 15 residues. The V gene's germline CDR1 is PRHDT and CDR2 FYEKMQ (reference sequence). Trimming cost V 1 base and J 9 bases; bases outside gene matches: 6. The CDR3 bases are TGTGCCAGCAGCTTAGTAGTAGCGGGAGGATCTGAGCAGTTCTTC. Encoded protein: CASSLVVAGGSEQFF.

The chain joins TRBV29-1 to TRBJ1-4; 8 nucleotides agree with TRBD1. CDR1 SQVTM and CDR2 ANQGSEA come from the germline V gene. Unmatched junction bases numbered 6, after V lost 5 bases and J lost 4 bases. The CDR3 has 14 amino acids. As DNA, the CDR3 is TGCAGCGTTCATCCGGGACAGGATAATGAAAAACTGTTTTTT. Residues: CSVHPGQDNEKLFF.

The V and J genes are TRBV7-2 and TRBJ1-5; maybe TRBD1 (6 bases). The CDR3 runs to 16 residues. Germline assignment: CDR1 SGHTA and CDR2 FQGNSA. V was clipped by 1 base and J by 4 bases, with 14 bases between them. The CDR3 is CASSLVVVGGNQPQHF. The CDR3 nucleotides are TGTGCCAGCAGCTTAGTTGTCGTAGGGGGAAATCAGCCCCAGCATTTT.

This chain links TRBV30 with TRBJ1-1; D remains unclear. The V end was cut by 0 bases, the J end by 2 bases, with 7 bases between. The CDR3 consists of 13 residues. CDR1 is GTSNPN, CDR2 SVGIG, per germline (reference sequence). The CDR3 nucleotides read TGTGCCTGGAGTGTTCTCAGAAACACTGAAGCTTTCTTT. Translation gives CAWSVLRNTEAFF.

The chain combines TRBV21-1 with TRBJ2-5; the table names TRBD2, a call not compared with the DNA. TRBV21-1 is marked as a pseudogene. The CDR3 spans 18 residues. Here the CDR3 reads CASSKPPSGSVREETQYF. CDR3 nucleotides: TGTGCCAGCAGCAAACCGCCTAGCGGGAGCGTTCGAGAAGAGACCCAGTACTTC.

CDR3 sequence: CASSLTGGTEAFF. The CDR3 DNA reads as TGTGCCAGTAGCCTTACAGGTGGCACTGAAGCTTTCTTT. The chain recombines TRBV19 with TRBJ1-1, with D possibly matching TRBD1 (5 bases). V was trimmed by 6 bases and J by 4 bases, leaving 12 bases between them. The CDR3 length is 13 residues. Germline V CDR1 and CDR2: LNHDA, SQIVND (reference sequence).

CDR3 nucleotides: TGTGCCAGCAGCTCTGGACTAGCGGGTAGAACCGGGGAGCTGTTTTTT. It translates to CASSSGLAGRTGELFF. The V and J genes are TRBV11-3 and TRBJ2-2, with TRBD2 matching 11 bases. V trimming: 4 bases; J trimming: 5 bases; junction bases outside the gene matches: 6. Germline CDR1 and CDR2: SGHNT and YENEEA. CDR3 length: 16 amino acids.

This sequence joins TRBV10-2 and TRBJ1-2; TRBD1 aligns across 7 bases. Germline CDR1 WSHSY, CDR2 SAAADI. Trimming at V came to 3 bases and at J to 4 bases, leaving 5 bases not matched to a gene. The CDR3 runs to 14 residues. The CDR3 DNA sequence: TGCGCCAGCAGTGAAACAGCAGGGGGCTATGGCTACACCTTC. This encodes CASSETAGGYGYTF.

The rearrangement uses TRBV4-3 and TRBJ1-2, with 8 bases fitting TRBD1. The V segment lost 0 bases and the J segment 4 bases; nucleotides outside the gene matches: 4. From germline, CDR1 is LGHNA and CDR2 YSLEER. This CDR3 has 15 amino acids. The CDR3 nucleotides are TGCGCCAGCAGCCAAGATGGGACAGGCTTCTATGGCTACACCTTC. Its translation is CASSQDGTGFYGYTF.

The V call is TRBV12-3 or TRBV12-4, the J call TRBJ1-3; D ambiguous. The CDR3 is 13 residues long. Trimming removed 2 bases from V and 3 bases from J, with 5 bases in between. CDR3 residues: CASSLLVGNTIYF. DNA of the CDR3: TGTGCCAGCAGTTTACTCGTTGGAAACACCATATATTTT.

The chain recombines TRBV6-1 with TRBJ1-5; D is ambiguous. The CDR3 totals 15 residues. The germline V gene has CDR1 MNHNS and CDR2 SASEGT. The V end lost 0 bases, the J end lost 1 base, and 7 bases lay between the germline ends. As DNA, the CDR3 is TGTGCCAGCAGTGAAGCGGCGGGAAGCAATCAGCCCCAGCATTTT. Residues: CASSEAAGSNQPQHF.

The V call is TRBV7-9, the J call TRBJ1-6; TRBD1 matches 8 bases. V trimming: 1 base; J trimming: 0 bases; junction bases outside the gene matches: 5. Germline lookup yields CDR1 SEHNR and CDR2 FQNEAQ (reference sequence). The CDR3 consists of 18 residues. The CDR3, as DNA: TGTGCCAGCAGCTTAGGACAGGGGTCCCTCTCCTATAATTCACCCCTCCACTTT. Amino acid sequence: CASSLGQGSLSYNSPLHF.

Points on this clone: Other DNA sequences in the same sample also yield this CDR3. V gene TRBV6-5 combines with J gene TRBJ2-7; D is undetermined. Germline CDR1 and CDR2: MNHEY and SVGAGI. This CDR3 spans 11 amino acids. V was trimmed by 5 bases and J by 5 bases, leaving 7 bases between them. The CDR3: CASSRGDEQYF. The CDR3 nucleotides read TGTGCCAGCAGTCGCGGTGACGAGCAGTACTTC.

The table lists this clone with a few counts. The chain is built from TRBV5-5 and TRBJ1-2; no clear D gene. The length of the CDR3 is 14 residues. V shed 3 bases and J shed 0 bases, with 9 bases lying between them. Germline CDR1 reads SGHKS; CDR2 reads YYEKEE (reference sequence). The CDR3 DNA reads TGTGCCAGCAGCTCCGGGTCCGCTAACTATGGCTACACCTTC. Translated, it gives CASSSGSANYGYTF.

V gene TRBV4-1 combines with J gene TRBJ2-1, with D maybe TRBD1 (5 bases). Trimming removed 0 bases at V and 7 bases at J, with 13 bases between. Germline CDR1 is MGHRA and CDR2 is YSYEKL. The CDR3 contains 15 residues. The CDR3 here is CASSQERESGNEQFF. CDR3 bases: TGCGCCAGCAGCCAAGAAAGGGAATCAGGGAATGAGCAGTTCTTC.

CDR3 sequence: CASNYRGVNNEQFF. The DNA for the CDR3 is TGTGCCAGCAACTACAGGGGGGTAAACAATGAGCAGTTCTTC. The chain is built from TRBV2 and TRBJ2-1; 8 positions match TRBD1. CDR1 SNHLY and CDR2 FYNNEI come from the germline V gene. J lost 5 bases, V lost 7 bases, and 7 bases had no gene match. The CDR3 is 14 residues long.

The chain links TRBV24-1 to TRBJ2-1, with D perhaps TRBD1 (6 bases). Per the germline V gene, CDR1 is KGHDR and CDR2 is SFDVKD. V lost 4 bases and J 0 bases, leaving 12 bases between the germline ends. CDR3 length equals 16 residues. In DNA, the CDR3 is TGTGCCACCAGTGACACAGGGTCCAGCTCCTACAATGAGCAGTTCTTC. Residues: CATSDTGSSSYNEQFF.

The rearrangement links TRBV4-1 to TRBJ2-3; D is uncertain. The CDR3 is 13 amino acids. Trimming stripped 2 bases from V and 0 bases from J, with 3 bases between. Germline V gives CDR1 MGHRA, CDR2 YSYEKL. The CDR3 sequence: CASSQPSTDTQYF. The CDR3 nucleotides are TGCGCCAGCAGCCAACCTAGCACAGATACGCAGTATTTT.

The chain uses TRBV10-3 and TRBJ2-5; a weak D match, TRBD1 (5 bases). The germline V gene has CDR1 ENHRY and CDR2 SYGVKD. The germline V and J ends were trimmed by 6 bases and 6 bases, with 17 bases remaining between them. The CDR3 length is 14 residues. The CDR3 sequence: CAIREDTLLQTQYF. DNA of the CDR3: TGTGCCATCAGAGAGGACACCCTCCTCCAGACCCAGTACTTC.

The CDR3 is CSVETAKSSYEQYF. The CDR3 bases are TGCAGCGTTGAAACAGCCAAAAGCTCCTACGAGCAGTACTTC. V gene TRBV29-1 combines with J gene TRBJ2-7; D not certain. Germline CDR1 SQVTM, CDR2 ANQGSEA. There are 14 residues in the CDR3. V lost 2 bases and J 0 bases, leaving 11 bases between the germline ends.

This rearrangement joins TRBV10-2 to TRBJ2-1; 11 positions match TRBD2. This CDR3 contains 13 residues. V gave up 7 bases and J gave up 8 bases; unmatched junction bases: 4. Germline V gene lookup returns CDR1 WSHSY and CDR2 SAAADI. CDR3 DNA: TGCGCCAGCAATAGCGGGGGGGCATATGAGCAGTTCTTC. Protein sequence: CASNSGGAYEQFF.

This rearrangement joins TRBV3-1 (or the pseudogene TRBV3-2) to TRBJ2-6; possibly TRBD1 for D (6 bases). The germline V gene has CDR1 LGHDT and CDR2 YNNKEL (reference sequence). Trimming stripped 4 bases from V and 0 bases from J, with 16 bases between. The CDR3 sequence is 18 residues long. CDR3 coding DNA: TGTGCCAGCAGCCTGCTACCGGGACAAAGCTCTGGGGCCAACGTCCTGACTTTC. Translation: CASSLLPGQSSGANVLTF.

The gene calls are TRBV13 and TRBJ2-3; D gene unclear. V lost 4 bases to trimming and J lost 4 bases, with 6 bases between them. Germline CDR1 is PRHDT and CDR2 is FYEKMQ (reference sequence). This CDR3 is 12 amino acids long. The CDR3 bases are TGTGCCAGCAGCTCCACGGCAGATACGCAGTATTTT. Encoded protein: CASSSTADTQYF.

V and J are TRBV5-1 and TRBJ2-3, with 8 bases that match TRBD2. The CDR3 covers 15 residues. Germline V gives CDR1 SGHRS, CDR2 YFSETQ. V gave up 3 bases and J gave up 3 bases; unmatched junction bases: 6. CDR3 loop: CASSWRTSTTDTQYF. CDR3 bases: TGCGCCAGCAGCTGGAGGACTAGCACAACAGATACGCAGTATTTT.

Only a few counts were recorded for this clone. The chain recombines TRBV7-8 with TRBJ1-5; D is ambiguous. Looked up from germline, CDR1 is SGHVS and CDR2 is FQNEAQ. This CDR3 contains 13 residues. V lost 5 bases and J 7 bases, leaving 12 bases between the germline ends. CDR3 sequence: CASSTQTEQPQHF. The CDR3 DNA reads TGTGCCAGCAGCACCCAAACTGAGCAGCCCCAGCATTTT.

The chain has TRBV7-9 and TRBJ2-3; 7 bases align to TRBD1. V dropped 9 bases and J dropped 0; count of bases not matched to a gene: 9. Germline V CDR1 and CDR2: SEHNR, FQNEAQ (reference sequence). The CDR3 spans 15 residues. CDR3 sequence (DNA): TGTGCCAGTAGCCGCGGACAGGCGAGCACAGATACGCAGTATTTT. It is translated as CASSRGQASTDTQYF.

The chain links TRBV11-2 to TRBJ2-1, with D possibly TRBD1 on 5 matching bases. V lost 5 bases and J lost 0, with 11 bases in between. Looked up from germline, CDR1 is SGHAT and CDR2 is FQNNGV. The CDR3 spans 15 residues. In DNA form, the CDR3 reads TGTGCCAGCAGCGACGACAGTAGCTCCTACAATGAGCAGTTCTTC. It is translated as CASSDDSSSYNEQFF.

This clone has more than one count but fewer than ten. The chain has TRBV18 and TRBJ2-7; 7 bases map to TRBD1. Germline CDR1 is KGHSH and CDR2 is LQKENI. The junction had 1 base not matched to a gene; V was cut back by 3 bases and J by 2 bases. The CDR3 sequence is 13 residues long. The CDR3 sequence is CASSPTGPYEQYF. DNA of the CDR3: TGTGCCAGCTCACCGACAGGGCCCTACGAGCAGTACTTC.

The chain joins TRBV27 to TRBJ1-2; 7 nucleotides align to TRBD1. After removal of 6 bases from V and 5 bases from J, the junction contained 3 bases not matched to a gene. Germline V gene sequence: CDR1 MNHEY, CDR2 SMNVEV (reference sequence). The CDR3 loop spans 12 amino acids. The CDR3 here is CASSATGYGYTF. The CDR3 DNA sequence: TGTGCCAGCAGCGCGACAGGGTATGGCTACACCTTC.